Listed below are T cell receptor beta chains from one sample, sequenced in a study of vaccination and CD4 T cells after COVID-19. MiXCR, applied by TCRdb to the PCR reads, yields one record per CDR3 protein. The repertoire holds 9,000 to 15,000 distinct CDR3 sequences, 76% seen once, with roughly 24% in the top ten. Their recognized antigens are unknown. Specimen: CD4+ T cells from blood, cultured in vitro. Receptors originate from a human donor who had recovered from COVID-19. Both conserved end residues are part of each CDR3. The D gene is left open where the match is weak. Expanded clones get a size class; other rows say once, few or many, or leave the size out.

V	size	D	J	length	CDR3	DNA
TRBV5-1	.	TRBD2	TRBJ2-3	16	CASSPGLAGRRDTQYF	TGCGCCAGCAGCCCGGGACTAGCGGGTCGAAGAGATACGCAGTATTTT
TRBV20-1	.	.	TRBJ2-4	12	CSSGGAKNIQYF	TGCAGTTCTGGTGGGGCCAAAAACATTCAGTACTTC
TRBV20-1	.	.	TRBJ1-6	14	CSAREGTNNSPLHF	TGCAGTGCTAGAGAGGGGACTAATAATTCACCCCTCCACTTT
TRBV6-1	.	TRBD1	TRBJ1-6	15	CASTEADRANSPLHF	TGTGCCAGCACGGAAGCGGACAGGGCTAATTCACCCCTCCACTTT
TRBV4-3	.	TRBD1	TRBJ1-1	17	CASSQDRIQGARGVAFF	TGCGCCAGCAGCCAAGACCGAATACAGGGGGCGCGCGGTGTGGCTTTCTTT
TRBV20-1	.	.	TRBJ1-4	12	CSARWQNEKLFF	TGCAGTGCTAGGTGGCAGAATGAAAAACTGTTTTTT
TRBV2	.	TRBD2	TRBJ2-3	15	CASRRGGSIQDTQYF	TGTGCCAGCCGCCGCGGGGGTTCGATACAAGATACGCAGTATTTT
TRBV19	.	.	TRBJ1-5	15	CASSIKQGWGQPQHF	TGTGCCAGTAGTATCAAGCAGGGGTGGGGTCAGCCCCAGCATTTT
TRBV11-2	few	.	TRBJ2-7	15	CASSLDRGRDYEQYF	TGTGCCAGCAGCTTAGATAGGGGCAGGGACTACGAGCAGTACTTC
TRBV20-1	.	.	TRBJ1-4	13	CSARDTGVGKLFF	TGCAGTGCTAGAGATACGGGGGTTGGAAAACTGTTTTTT
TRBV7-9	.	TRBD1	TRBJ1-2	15	CASSPRTGRSYGYTF	TGTGCCAGCAGCCCCCGGACAGGGCGATCCTATGGCTACACCTTC
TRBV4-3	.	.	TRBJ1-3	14	CASSQDLGANTIYF	TGCGCCAGCAGCCAAGATCTAGGGGCGAACACCATATATTTT
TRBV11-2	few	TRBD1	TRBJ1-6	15	CASSRDRGNNSPLHF	TGTGCCAGCAGCCGTGACAGGGGGAATAATTCACCCCTCCACTTT
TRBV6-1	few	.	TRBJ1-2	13	CASTSAPQGGYTF	TGTGCCAGCACCTCGGCGCCCCAGGGGGGCTACACCTTC
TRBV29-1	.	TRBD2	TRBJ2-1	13	CSTGGLAGREQFF	TGCAGCACTGGAGGTCTAGCGGGACGGGAGCAGTTCTTC
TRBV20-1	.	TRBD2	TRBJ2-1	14	CSAPGLARYNEQFF	TGCAGTGCTCCGGGACTAGCGCGCTACAATGAGCAGTTCTTC
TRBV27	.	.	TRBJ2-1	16	CASSWNLLGGRHEQFF	TGTGCCAGCAGCTGGAACCTTTTGGGTGGGAGACATGAGCAGTTCTTC
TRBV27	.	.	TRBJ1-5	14	CASSPGTRNQPQHF	TGTGCCAGCAGTCCCGGGACAAGGAATCAGCCCCAGCATTTT
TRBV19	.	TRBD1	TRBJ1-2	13	CASSTTGAGGYTF	TGTGCCAGTAGTACAACAGGGGCCGGTGGCTACACCTTC
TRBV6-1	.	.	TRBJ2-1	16	CASTPLGGGGTQEQFF	TGTGCCAGCACCCCCCTCGGAGGGGGCGGAACCCAAGAGCAGTTCTTC
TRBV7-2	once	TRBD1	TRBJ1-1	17	CASSSRQGVGSNTEAFF	TGTGCCAGCAGCTCTAGACAGGGGGTAGGTTCGAACACTGAAGCTTTCTTT
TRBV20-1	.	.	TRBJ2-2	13	CSARTVRAGELFF	TGCAGTGCTCGGACTGTACGAGCCGGGGAGCTGTTTTTT
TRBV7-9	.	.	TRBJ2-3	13	CASSFSSTDTQYF	TGTGCCAGCAGCTTTTCTAGCACAGATACGCAGTATTTT
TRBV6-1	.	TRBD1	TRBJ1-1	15	CASRRTGEMNTEAFF	TGTGCCAGCAGAAGGACAGGGGAAATGAACACTGAAGCTTTCTTT